This TCR beta chain was retrieved from a study of T cell repertoires in cytomegalovirus infection. For the study at large: Recently described HLA-C-restricted plus well-studied HLA-B-restricted CMV epitopes were used. Through public TCR beta signatures, both CMV infection and matching HLA type were indicated. Broader study findings: Dominating the ex vivo response were TCR beta clonotypes that were CMV-specific and HLA-C-restricted. Cumulative frequency of public TCR beta families picked out carriers of CMV plus the relevant HLA.

Germline V gene lookup returns CDR1 ENHRY and CDR2 SYGVKD. This CDR3 is 15 amino acids long. Each CDR3 protein is one row after TCRdb ran MiXCR on the reads. The profile shows some 940,000 distinct CDR3 sequences, roughly 30% of them singletons. Worth noting for this clonotype: Antigen specificity is unknown. Compared with germline, one end of the junction differs, possibly owing to a read error.

The chain links TRBV10-3 to TRBJ2-5; 7 positions match TRBD1. Sample: cultured CD8+ T cells from PBMCs, taken from culture after CMV antigen stimulation. The sequence was collected from a human donor in good health (CMV status not recorded). Some clones in this sample may be carry-over from other donors' samples. The CDR3 nucleotides read TGTGCCATCAGTGGGAAGGGGGCACACCAGGAGACCCAGTACTTC. Its protein is CAISGKGAHQETQYF.